Below, one T cell receptor beta chain is given with its context. Until they underwent thyroid surgery, no patient had received any treatment. MiXCR reprocessed the PCR reads for TCRdb. Counted here are 35,000 to 45,000 clones, around 10% occurring once; the ten biggest clones make up about 10%. This sample was taken from a study of metastatic and nonmetastatic thyroid tumors. This CDR3 comprises 15 residues. Germline CDR1 reads SGHRS; CDR2 reads YFSETQ. The V end was cut by 0 bases, the J end by 2 bases, with 11 bases between. The rearrangement links TRBV5-1 to TRBJ1-1, with TRBD1 as a possible D gene (5 bases). This TCR came from a male donor with papillary thyroid cancer or a benign thyroid nodule (not recorded which). Some clones in this sample may be carry-over from other donors' samples. The sequenced material came from blood. The CDR3 sequence is CASSLDSGGNTEAFF. For the CDR3, the DNA is TGCGCCAGCAGCTTGGATAGTGGGGGAAACACTGAAGCTTTCTTT.